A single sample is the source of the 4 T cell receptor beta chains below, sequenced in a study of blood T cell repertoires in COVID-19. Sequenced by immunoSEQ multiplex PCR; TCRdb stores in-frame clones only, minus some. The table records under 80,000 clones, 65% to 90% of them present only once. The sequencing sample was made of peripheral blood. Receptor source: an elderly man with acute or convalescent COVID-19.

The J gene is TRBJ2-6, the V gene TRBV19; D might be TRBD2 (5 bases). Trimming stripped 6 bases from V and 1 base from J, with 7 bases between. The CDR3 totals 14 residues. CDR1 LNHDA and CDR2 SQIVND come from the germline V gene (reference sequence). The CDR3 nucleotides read TGTGCCAGTAGAGAGGGATCTGGGGCCAACGTCCTGACTTTC. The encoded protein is CASREGSGANVLTF.

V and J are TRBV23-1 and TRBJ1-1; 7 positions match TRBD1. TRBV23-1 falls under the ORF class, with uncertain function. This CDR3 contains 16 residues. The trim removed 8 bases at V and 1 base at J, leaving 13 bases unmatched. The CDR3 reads CASFPWGDSQNTEAFF. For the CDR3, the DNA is TGCGCCAGCTTTCCTTGGGGGGACAGTCAGAACACTGAAGCTTTCTTT.

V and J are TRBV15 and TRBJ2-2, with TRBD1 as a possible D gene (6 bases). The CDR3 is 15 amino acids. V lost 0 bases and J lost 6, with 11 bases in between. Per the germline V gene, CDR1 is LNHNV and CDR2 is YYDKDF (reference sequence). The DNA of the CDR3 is TGTGCCACCAGCAGAGATCTTCCAGGGGCCGGGGAGCTGTTTTTT. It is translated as CATSRDLPGAGELFF.

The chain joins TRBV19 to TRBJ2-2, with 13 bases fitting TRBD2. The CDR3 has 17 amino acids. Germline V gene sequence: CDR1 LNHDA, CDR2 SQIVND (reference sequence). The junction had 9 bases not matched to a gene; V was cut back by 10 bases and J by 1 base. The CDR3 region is CATAGTSGVLNTGELFF. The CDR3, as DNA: TGTGCCACCGCGGGGACTAGCGGGGTTCTGAACACCGGGGAGCTGTTTTTT.